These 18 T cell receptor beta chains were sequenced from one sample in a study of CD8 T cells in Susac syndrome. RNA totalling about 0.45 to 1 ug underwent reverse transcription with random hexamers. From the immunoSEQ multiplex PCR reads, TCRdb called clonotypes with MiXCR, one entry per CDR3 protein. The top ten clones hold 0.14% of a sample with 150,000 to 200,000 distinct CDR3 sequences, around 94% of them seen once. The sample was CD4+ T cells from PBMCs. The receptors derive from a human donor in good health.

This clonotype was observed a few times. The CDR3 sequence: CASSSSDRDHEQFF. CDR3 sequence (DNA): TGTGCCAGCAGCTCCTCGGACCGCGACCATGAGCAGTTCTTC. The chain is built from TRBV13 and TRBJ2-1; no definite D call. The CDR3 loop spans 14 amino acids. Germline V lookup: CDR1 PRHDT, CDR2 FYEKMQ (reference sequence). V gave up 4 bases and J gave up 8 bases, with 15 bases separating them.

This CDR3 reads CAISGRQGTNQPQHF. Here the CDR3 DNA reads TGTGCCATCAGTGGGAGACAGGGGACAAATCAGCCCCAGCATTTT. The chain is built from TRBV10-3 and TRBJ1-5; 8 positions agree with TRBD1. V lost 4 bases and J lost 4; bases outside the gene matches: 6. Per the germline V gene, CDR1 is ENHRY and CDR2 is SYGVKD. The CDR3 extends over 15 amino acids.

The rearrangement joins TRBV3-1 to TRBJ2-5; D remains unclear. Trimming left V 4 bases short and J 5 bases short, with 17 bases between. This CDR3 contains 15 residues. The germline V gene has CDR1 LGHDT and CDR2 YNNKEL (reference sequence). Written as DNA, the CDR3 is TGTGCCAGCAGCCCTCAAGGCCTGCCACGGGAGACCCAGTACTTC. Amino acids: CASSPQGLPRETQYF.

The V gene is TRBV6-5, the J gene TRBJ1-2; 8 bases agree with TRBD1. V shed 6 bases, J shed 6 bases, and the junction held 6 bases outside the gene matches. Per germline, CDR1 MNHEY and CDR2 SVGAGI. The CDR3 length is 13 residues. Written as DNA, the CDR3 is TGTGCCAGCAGGCTAGGACAGGGTCATGGCTACACCTTC. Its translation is CASRLGQGHGYTF.

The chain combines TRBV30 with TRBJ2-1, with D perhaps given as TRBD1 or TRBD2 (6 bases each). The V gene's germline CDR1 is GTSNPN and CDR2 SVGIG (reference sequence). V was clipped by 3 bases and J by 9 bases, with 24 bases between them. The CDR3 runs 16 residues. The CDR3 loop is CAWRNGAGPQGGEQFF. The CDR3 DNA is TGTGCCTGGAGGAATGGAGCGGGCCCACAGGGCGGTGAGCAGTTCTTC.

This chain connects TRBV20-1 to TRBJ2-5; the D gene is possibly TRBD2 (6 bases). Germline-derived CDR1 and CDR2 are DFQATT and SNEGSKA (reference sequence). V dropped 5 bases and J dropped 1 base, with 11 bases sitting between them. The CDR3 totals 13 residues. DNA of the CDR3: TGCAGTGCTGAGGGGACTCCCCAAGAGACCCAGTACTTC. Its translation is CSAEGTPQETQYF.

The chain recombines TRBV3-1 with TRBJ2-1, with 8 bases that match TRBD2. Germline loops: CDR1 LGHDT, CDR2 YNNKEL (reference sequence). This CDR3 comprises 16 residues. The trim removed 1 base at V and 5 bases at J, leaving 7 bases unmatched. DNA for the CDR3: TGTGCCAGCAGCCAAGTAAACCGGGGGGGGAACAATGAGCAGTTCTTC. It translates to CASSQVNRGGNNEQFF.

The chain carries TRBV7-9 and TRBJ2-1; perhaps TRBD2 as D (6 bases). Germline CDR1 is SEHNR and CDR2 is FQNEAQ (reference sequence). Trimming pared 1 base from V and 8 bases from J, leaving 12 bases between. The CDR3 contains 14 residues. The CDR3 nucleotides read TGTGCCAGCAGCTTAGTGCGGGGACGCGATGAGCAGTTCTTC. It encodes CASSLVRGRDEQFF. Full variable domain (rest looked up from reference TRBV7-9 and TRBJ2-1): DTGVSQNPRHKITKRGQNVTFRCDPISEHNRLYWYRQTLGQGPEFLTYFQNEAQLEKSRLLSDRFSAERPKGSFSTLEIQRTEQGDSAMYLCASSLVRGRDEQFFGPGTRLTVL.

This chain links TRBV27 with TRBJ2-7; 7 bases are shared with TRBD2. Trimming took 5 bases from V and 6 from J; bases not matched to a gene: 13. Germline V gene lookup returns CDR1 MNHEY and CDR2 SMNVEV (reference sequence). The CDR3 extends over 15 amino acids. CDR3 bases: TGTGCCAGCAGTCGTGGGAGGGTAATAGCATCCGAGCAGTACTTC. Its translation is CASSRGRVIASEQYF.

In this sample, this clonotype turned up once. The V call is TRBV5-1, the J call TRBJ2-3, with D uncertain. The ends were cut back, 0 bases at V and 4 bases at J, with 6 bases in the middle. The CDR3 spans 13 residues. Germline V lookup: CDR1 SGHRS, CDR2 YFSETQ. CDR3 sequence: CASSLVGPDTQYF. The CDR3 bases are TGCGCCAGCAGCTTGGTAGGGCCAGATACGCAGTATTTT.

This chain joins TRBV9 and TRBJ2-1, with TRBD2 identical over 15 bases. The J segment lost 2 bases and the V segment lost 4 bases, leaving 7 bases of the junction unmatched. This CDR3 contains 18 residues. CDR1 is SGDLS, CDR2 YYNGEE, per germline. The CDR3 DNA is TGTGCCAGCAGCCACGGACTAGCGGGGGGGCCCCCCTACAATGAGCAGTTCTTC. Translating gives CASSHGLAGGPPYNEQFF.

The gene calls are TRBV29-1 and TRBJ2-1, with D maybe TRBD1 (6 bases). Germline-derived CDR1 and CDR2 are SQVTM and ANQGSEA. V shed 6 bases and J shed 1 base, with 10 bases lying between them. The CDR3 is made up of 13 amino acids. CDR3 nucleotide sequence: TGCAGCGTCAGGGGACGATCCTACAATGAGCAGTTCTTC. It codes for CSVRGRSYNEQFF.

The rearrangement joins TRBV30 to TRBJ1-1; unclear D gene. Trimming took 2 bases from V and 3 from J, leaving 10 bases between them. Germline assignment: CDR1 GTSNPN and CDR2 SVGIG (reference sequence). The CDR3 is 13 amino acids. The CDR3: CAWSIHQYTEAFF. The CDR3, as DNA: TGTGCCTGGAGTATACATCAGTACACTGAAGCTTTCTTT.

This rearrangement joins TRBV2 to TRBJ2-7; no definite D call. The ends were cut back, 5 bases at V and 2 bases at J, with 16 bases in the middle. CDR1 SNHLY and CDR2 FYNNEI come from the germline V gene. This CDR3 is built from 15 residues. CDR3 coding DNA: TGTGCCAGCAGTTACCAAGCTTTGACCCCCTACGAGCAGTACTTC. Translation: CASSYQALTPYEQYF.

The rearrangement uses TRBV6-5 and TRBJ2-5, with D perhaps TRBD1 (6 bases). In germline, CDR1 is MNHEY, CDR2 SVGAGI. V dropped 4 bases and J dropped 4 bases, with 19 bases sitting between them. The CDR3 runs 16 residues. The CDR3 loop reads CASSSRAGWGRETQYF. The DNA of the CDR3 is TGTGCCAGCAGTTCCCGGGCGGGCTGGGGGCGAGAGACCCAGTACTTC.

In DNA form, the CDR3 reads TGTGCCACCCTTTCGATAGACGGCGATGAGCAGTTCTTC. This gives the protein CATLSIDGDEQFF. The V call is TRBV24-1, the J call TRBJ2-1, with D unresolved. Per germline, CDR1 KGHDR and CDR2 SFDVKD. The CDR3 is 13 amino acids. V was pared by 9 bases and J by 8 bases, with 16 bases between.

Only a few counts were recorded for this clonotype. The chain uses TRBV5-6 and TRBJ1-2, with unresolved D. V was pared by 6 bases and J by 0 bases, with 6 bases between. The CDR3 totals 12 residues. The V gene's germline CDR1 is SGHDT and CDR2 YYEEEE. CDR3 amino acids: CASTETNYGYTF. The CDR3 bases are TGTGCCAGCACCGAGACTAACTATGGCTACACCTTC.

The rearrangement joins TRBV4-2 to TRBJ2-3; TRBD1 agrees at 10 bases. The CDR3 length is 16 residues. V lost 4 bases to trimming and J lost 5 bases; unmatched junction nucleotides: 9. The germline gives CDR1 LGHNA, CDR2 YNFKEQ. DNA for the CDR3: TGTGCCAGCAGCCGAGACAGGGGGCTTGGGATAGATACGCAGTATTTT. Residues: CASSRDRGLGIDTQYF.